Each of the 17 T cell receptor beta chains below was sequenced from the same sample in a study of blood T cell repertoires in COVID-19. The repertoire was sequenced with immunoSEQ multiplex PCR; TCRdb's copy has only in-frame clones and lacks some. The repertoire has 150,000 to 200,000 clones, roughly 85% of them found once; the top ten carry approximately 3.3%. The sample was peripheral blood. The origin of the receptors is a human donor with acute or convalescent COVID-19. The donor label of this sample is uncertain.

The rearrangement joins TRBV5-4 to TRBJ2-5, with D hard to call. With 2 bases removed from V and 0 bases from J, the gap between germline ends came to 5 bases. Germline V CDR1 and CDR2: SGHNT, YYREEE (reference sequence). CDR3 length equals 13 residues. CDR3 in DNA: TGTGCCAGCAGCTTATACTACCAAGAGACCCAGTACTTC. It codes for CASSLYYQETQYF.

The sample holds one count of this clone. The chain joins TRBV27 to TRBJ1-2; D unresolved. Germline V gene lookup returns CDR1 MNHEY and CDR2 SMNVEV (reference sequence). Trimming pared 5 bases from V and 6 bases from J, leaving 16 bases between. This CDR3 comprises 14 residues. Here the CDR3 reads CASSPPGIQNGYTF. In DNA form, the CDR3 reads TGTGCCAGCAGTCCCCCCGGGATTCAGAATGGCTACACCTTC.

The CDR3 reads CATQGEGSGELFF. In nucleotides, the CDR3 is TGTGCCACCCAGGGGGAAGGGTCCGGGGAGCTGTTTTTT. The rearrangement joins TRBV24-1 to TRBJ2-2; TRBD1 agrees at 7 bases. J was trimmed by 6 bases and V by 9 bases; bases with no gene match: 6. This CDR3 has 13 residues. The V gene's germline CDR1 is KGHDR and CDR2 SFDVKD.

There are many counts of this clone. This chain joins TRBV12-3 or TRBV12-4 and TRBJ1-2, with D unclear. The CDR3 has 12 residues. V shed 8 bases and J shed 3 bases, with 10 bases lying between them. CDR3 loop: CASGRRDYGYTF. As DNA, the CDR3 is TGTGCCAGCGGCAGGAGGGACTATGGCTACACCTTC.

The gene calls are TRBV7-2 and TRBJ1-2, with 10 bases that match TRBD1. From germline, CDR1 is SGHTA and CDR2 FQGNSA. The CDR3 consists of 16 residues. V shed 5 bases and J 5 bases; nucleotides not matched to a gene: 11. CDR3 residues: CASSTSRDRGGYGYTF. In DNA, the CDR3 is TGTGCCAGCAGCACCAGCCGGGACAGGGGAGGGTATGGCTACACCTTC.

This chain uses TRBV9 with TRBJ1-6; TRBD1 matches 7 bases. The germline CDR1 and CDR2 sequences are SGDLS and YYNGEE. Trimming at V came to 3 bases and at J to 3 bases, leaving 6 bases not matched to a gene. The CDR3 is 16 residues long. The CDR3 is CASSGSGGFYNSPLHF. The DNA of the CDR3 is TGTGCCAGCAGCGGATCAGGGGGATTCTATAATTCACCCCTCCACTTT.

The V and J genes are TRBV7-3 and TRBJ2-3; 10 bases are a match to TRBD2. V trimming: 5 bases; J trimming: 6 bases; junction bases outside the gene matches: 8. Germline-derived CDR1 and CDR2 are SGHTA and FQGTGA. The CDR3 is 15 residues long. CDR3 protein: CASSPSGGSVDTQYF. The CDR3, as DNA: TGTGCCAGCAGCCCTAGCGGGGGCTCTGTTGATACGCAGTATTTT.

The chain has TRBV24-1 and TRBJ1-2, with D possibly matching TRBD1 (6 bases). The CDR3 totals 13 residues. Germline CDR1 and CDR2: KGHDR and SFDVKD. Between the trimmed V and J ends, which lost 6 bases and 2 bases, there was a span of 9 bases. This CDR3 reads CATSQTGNYGYTF. CDR3 nucleotide sequence: TGTGCCACCAGTCAGACAGGCAACTATGGCTACACCTTC.

The gene calls are TRBV24-1 and TRBJ2-7; 8 nucleotides align to TRBD1. Germline CDR1 is KGHDR and CDR2 is SFDVKD. The CDR3 spans 15 residues. The V and J ends lost 3 bases and 1 base, in that order; junction bases with no gene match: 4. The chain's CDR3 is CATSDPRTGSYEQYF. In DNA form, the CDR3 reads TGTGCCACCAGTGATCCCCGGACAGGGTCCTACGAGCAGTACTTC.

The gene calls are TRBV9 and TRBJ2-4; possible D gene TRBD1, 6 bases. Trimming cost V 4 bases and J 10 bases, with 15 bases left between them. This CDR3 comprises 13 residues. CDR1 is SGDLS, CDR2 YYNGEE, per germline. DNA for the CDR3: TGTGCCAGCAGCCCTACCGGGACACTTATTCAGTACTTC. Translating gives CASSPTGTLIQYF.

This chain connects TRBV11-1 to TRBJ2-5; 7 bases map to TRBD1. The CDR3 is 13 residues long. Germline V gene sequence: CDR1 SGHAT, CDR2 FQDESV (reference sequence). The V and J ends lost 6 bases and 5 bases, in that order; junction bases with no gene match: 6. The CDR3 coding sequence is TGTGCCAGCAGACTTACAGGGGTGGAGACCCAGTACTTC. This sequence encodes CASRLTGVETQYF.

This rearrangement joins TRBV4-3 to TRBJ1-2; the D is unclear. Trimming removed 2 bases from V and 3 bases from J, with 10 bases in between. The CDR3 is 14 residues long. Germline V CDR1 and CDR2: LGHNA, YSLEER. This CDR3 reads CASSQKVRDYGYTF. The CDR3 region has the DNA TGCGCCAGCAGCCAAAAGGTCCGGGACTATGGCTACACCTTC.

Only a few counts were recorded for this clone. The rearrangement links TRBV9 to TRBJ1-4; D is possibly TRBD1 (6 bases). CDR3 length equals 14 residues. The V gene lost 0 bases and the J gene lost 7 bases, with 10 bases spanning the gap. CDR1 is SGDLS and CDR2 is YYNGEE in the germline V gene. For the CDR3, the DNA is TGTGCCAGCAGCGTAGGAAGGGGGAGTGAAAAACTGTTTTTT. As protein: CASSVGRGSEKLFF.

The V and J genes are TRBV5-5 and TRBJ1-6; 12 bases fit TRBD1. This CDR3 is 15 amino acids long. The trim removed 5 bases at V and 11 bases at J, leaving 8 bases unmatched. Germline CDR1 SGHKS, CDR2 YYEKEE (reference sequence). DNA of the CDR3: TGTGCCAGCAGGGCTAAGGGACAGGGGGCTACACCCCTCCACTTT. Amino acid sequence: CASRAKGQGATPLHF.

The rearrangement joins TRBV5-6 to TRBJ2-5; D perhaps matches TRBD2 (5 bases). The CDR3 sequence is 15 residues long. The germline V gene has CDR1 SGHDT and CDR2 YYEEEE. The V and J ends lost 4 bases and 9 bases respectively, with 22 bases between them. CDR3 loop: CASSLFSQILRAQYF. The CDR3 DNA follows: TGTGCCAGCAGCCTCTTCTCCCAAATACTGAGGGCCCAGTACTTC.

The chain uses TRBV5-6 and TRBJ2-3; weak D call: TRBD2 (5 bases). This CDR3 spans 14 amino acids. Germline V gene lookup returns CDR1 SGHDT and CDR2 YYEEEE. Trimming left V 3 bases short and J 3 bases short, with 11 bases between. Here the CDR3 reads CASSSSGITDTQYF. The CDR3 DNA follows: TGTGCCAGCAGCTCCTCGGGGATAACAGATACGCAGTATTTT.

V usage is TRBV6-5 and J usage is TRBJ1-2; TRBD1 is a possible D gene (5 bases). The CDR3 spans 13 residues. V was cut by 6 bases and J by 0 bases, with 8 bases left in between. The germline gives CDR1 MNHEY, CDR2 SVGAGI. The CDR3 DNA follows: TGTGCCAGCAGCACAGGTCCTAACTATGGCTACACCTTC. Protein product: CASSTGPNYGYTF.